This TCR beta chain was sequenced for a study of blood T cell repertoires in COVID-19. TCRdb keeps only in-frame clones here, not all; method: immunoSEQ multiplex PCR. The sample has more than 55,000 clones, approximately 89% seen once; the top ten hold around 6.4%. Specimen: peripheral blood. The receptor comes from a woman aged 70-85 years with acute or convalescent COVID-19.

CDR3 loop: CASSLDGGTGDNYGYTF. CDR3 DNA: TGTGCCAGCAGCTTAGACGGCGGGACAGGGGATAACTATGGCTACACCTTC. The rearrangement joins TRBV7-8 to TRBJ1-2, with 10 positions matching TRBD1. The CDR3 has 17 amino acids. V shed 1 base, J shed 1 base, and the junction held 6 bases outside the gene matches. The V gene's germline CDR1 is SGHVS and CDR2 FQNEAQ.